Shown below are 5 T cell receptor beta chains from a single sample sequenced in a study of OX40 agonist ivuxolimab in advanced cancers. Assay: immunoSEQ multiplex PCR; the TCRdb copy retains only in-frame clones and omits some. The table includes 50,000 to 70,000 clones, roughly 85% detected once. The sequences come from CD4+ or CD8+ T cells sorted from blood, collected in a trial of the OX40 agonist ivuxolimab. All receptors derive from an adult with an advanced solid tumor such as melanoma, head and neck, liver or kidney cancer.

This chain links TRBV11-2 with TRBJ2-1, with TRBD2 matching over 9 bases. The CDR3 runs to 15 residues. The V gene's germline CDR1 is SGHAT and CDR2 FQNNGV. V shed 5 bases and J 1 base; nucleotides not matched to a gene: 3. This chain's CDR3 is CASSLLAGSYNEQFF. The CDR3 DNA sequence: TGTGCCAGCAGCCTACTAGCGGGTTCCTACAATGAGCAGTTCTTC.

CDR3 nucleotides: TGTGCCAGCTCACTCGCCTCAGGGTTTGGGCCCTACGAGCAGTACTTC. This sequence encodes CASSLASGFGPYEQYF. This chain uses TRBV18 with TRBJ2-7; weak D call: TRBD1 (5 bases). Germline V gives CDR1 KGHSH, CDR2 LQKENI. The CDR3 spans 16 residues. Trimming pared 4 bases from V and 2 bases from J, leaving 18 bases between.

This clone was detected a few times. This chain connects TRBV30 to TRBJ2-5; 8 nucleotides agree with TRBD2. V trimming: 3 bases; J trimming: 9 bases; junction bases outside the gene matches: 6. CDR1 is GTSNPN and CDR2 is SVGIG in the germline V gene (reference sequence). This CDR3 contains 12 residues. The CDR3 is CAWRAARGAQYF. The CDR3 DNA follows: TGTGCCTGGAGGGCGGCGCGGGGGGCCCAGTACTTC.

V and J are TRBV30 and TRBJ1-1; D call uncertain. The V gene lost 0 bases and the J gene lost 6 bases, with 17 bases spanning the gap. The CDR3 runs 15 residues. The V gene's germline CDR1 is GTSNPN and CDR2 SVGIG (reference sequence). CDR3 sequence: CAWSVSSRGNAEAFF. CDR3 coding DNA: TGTGCCTGGAGTGTATCGTCGAGAGGCAACGCTGAAGCTTTCTTT.

This clone showed up just a few times. V is TRBV21-1 and J is TRBJ2-5; TRBD2, the table's D call, lacks a check against the DNA. TRBV21-1 is tagged as a pseudogene. The CDR3 has 13 residues. Here the CDR3 DNA reads TGTGCCAGCAGCGCAAGGACTCCGAGGACCCAGTACTTC. Amino acid sequence: CASSARTPRTQYF.